The following is a T cell receptor (beta chain) sequence with its context. Its antigen is unidentified. Germline V CDR1 and CDR2: MNHEY, SVGEGT. V was pared by 2 bases and J by 7 bases, with 9 bases between. The CDR3 is made up of 13 amino acids. From the second PCR step, alpha and beta chains were amplified apart. Four subsets defined by CD45RA and CD27 were sorted after CD3, CD4, CD8 and live/dead staining. The data were obtained in a study of naive and memory T cell subsets. Study conclusions and caveats: Especially in CD8 cells, naive repertoires contained a few larger clonotypes, possibly CD45RA-re-expressing memory cells. Gini index rose across naive, CM, EM and EMRA in CD4 and CD8.

An equimolar mix of two oligonucleotides served as the beta constant-region primer for TRBC1 and TRBC2. Four rounds of PCR amplified the ligated cDNA using nested alpha and beta constant-region primers plus SP2. MiXCR, run by TCRdb on the UMI-ligation and nested PCR reads, gives a single entry per CDR3 protein. The profile shows 150,000 or so distinct CDR3 sequences, 22% of them singletons. The chain uses TRBV6-2 or TRBV6-3 and TRBJ1-5; D unclear. The source of this sequence is a human donor in good health. Sequencing was done on a sample of naive CD4+ T cells from blood. CDR3 amino acids: CASSYGGYQPQHF. Written as DNA, the CDR3 is TGTGCCAGCAGTTACGGTGGGTACCAGCCCCAGCATTTT.